Presented here are 32 T cell receptor beta chains from one specimen sequenced in a study of blood T cell repertoires in COVID-19. The data were produced by immunoSEQ multiplex PCR, yet TCRdb's version contains in-frame clones alone and is incomplete. The sample includes 9,900 or so clones, 90% of them seen just once. Sequencing was done on a sample of peripheral blood. Receptors were obtained from a human donor in a cohort sampled during active COVID-19.

The CDR3: CASGRGLSGQPQHF. The CDR3 DNA is TGTGCCAGCGGCAGGGGGCTCTCAGGCCAGCCCCAGCATTTT. The rearrangement joins TRBV6-5 to TRBJ1-5; TRBD1 aligns across 8 bases. The CDR3 runs 14 residues. Trimming took 8 bases from V and 7 from J; bases not matched to a gene: 10. Germline lookup yields CDR1 MNHEY and CDR2 SVGAGI.

The chain couples TRBV6-4 to TRBJ2-5; 10 nucleotides match TRBD2. With V trimmed by 6 bases and J by 1 base, 11 bases remained unmatched. Germline lookup yields CDR1 MRHNA and CDR2 SNTAGT. CDR3 length: 17 amino acids. CDR3: CASSAPVPSGGQETQYF. CDR3 nucleotide sequence: TGTGCCAGCAGCGCCCCAGTACCTAGCGGGGGCCAAGAGACCCAGTACTTC.

The chain links TRBV6-5 to TRBJ2-2; TRBD1 is a possible D gene (5 bases). V was pared by 2 bases and J by 7 bases, with 11 bases between. Germline CDR1 MNHEY, CDR2 SVGAGI. The CDR3 extends over 14 amino acids. The CDR3 DNA is TGTGCCAGCAGTTACGCAGGGATTGGCGGGGAGCTGTTTTTT. The encoded protein is CASSYAGIGGELFF.

The rearrangement joins TRBV5-4 to TRBJ2-7; D gene ambiguous. Germline CDR1 SGHNT, CDR2 YYREEE (reference sequence). The CDR3 length is 14 residues. Trimming cost V 0 bases and J 2 bases, with 9 bases left between them. CDR3 amino acids: CASSLAIHPYEQYF. DNA for the CDR3: TGTGCCAGCAGCTTGGCCATACATCCCTACGAGCAGTACTTC.

V and J are TRBV6-6 and TRBJ1-6, with TRBD1 matching over 8 bases. Germline assignment: CDR1 MNHNY and CDR2 SVGAGI (reference sequence). The CDR3 length is 15 residues. The V gene end was trimmed by 6 bases and the J gene end by 7 bases; junction bases not matched to a gene: 8. CDR3 sequence (DNA): TGTGCCAGCAGCACAACAGGGGGTGGGAATTCACCCCTCCACTTT. It specifies CASSTTGGGNSPLHF.

This clone has only a few counts. The chain couples TRBV4-2 to TRBJ1-3; D gene unclear. The V gene lost 0 bases and the J gene lost 3 bases, with 6 bases spanning the gap. The CDR3 consists of 14 residues. Germline CDR1 is LGHNA and CDR2 is YNFKEQ. CDR3 sequence reads: CASSQDLGGNTIYF. As DNA, the CDR3 is TGTGCCAGCAGCCAAGATCTCGGTGGAAACACCATATATTTT.

The gene calls are TRBV2 and TRBJ1-1, with 10 bases identical to TRBD1. Germline values: CDR1 SNHLY, CDR2 FYNNEI. The CDR3 extends over 15 amino acids. After removal of 6 bases from V and 7 bases from J, the junction contained 11 bases not matched to a gene. In nucleotides, the CDR3 is TGTGCCAGCAGCGCTATGGACAGGGGGGGAGTTGAAGCTTTCTTT. It specifies CASSAMDRGGVEAFF.

The chain employs TRBV3-1 (or the pseudogene TRBV3-2) and TRBJ1-3, with unresolved D. The CDR3 has 16 amino acids. Trimming removed 0 bases at V and 0 bases at J, with 9 bases between. Germline CDR1 reads LGHDT; CDR2 reads YNNKEL (reference sequence). The CDR3 nucleotides are TGTGCCAGCAGCCAAGATCTCACACCCTCTGGAAACACCATATATTTT. Amino acids: CASSQDLTPSGNTIYF.

The V and J genes are TRBV6-5 and TRBJ1-4; no clear D gene. The germline gives CDR1 MNHEY, CDR2 SVGAGI. Between the trimmed V and J ends, which lost 0 bases and 8 bases, there was a span of 10 bases. The CDR3 has 14 residues. The CDR3 region has the DNA TGTGCCAGCAGTTACTCGACCGAGGGAGAAAAACTGTTTTTT. This sequence encodes CASSYSTEGEKLFF.

V is TRBV6-1 and J is TRBJ1-6; no definite D call. Deletions cut 2 bases from V and 5 bases from J, with 10 bases between. CDR3 size: 15 residues. Germline V gene data show CDR1 as MNHNS and CDR2 as SASEGT. The CDR3 DNA reads TGTGCCAGCAGTGAATACAGCAAAAATAATTCACCCCTCCACTTT. It translates to CASSEYSKNNSPLHF.

The CDR3 spells CASSPPRLAGAYNEQFF. CDR3 DNA sequence: TGTGCCAGCTCACCCCCTCGTCTGGCGGGTGCCTACAATGAGCAGTTCTTC. The gene calls are TRBV18 and TRBJ2-1; TRBD2 might be the D (5 bases). The germline CDR1 and CDR2 sequences are KGHSH and LQKENI. V dropped 3 bases and J dropped 2 bases, with 17 bases sitting between them. The CDR3 totals 17 residues.

This rearrangement joins TRBV9 to TRBJ2-1, with D maybe TRBD2 (6 bases). The CDR3 consists of 12 residues. V gave up 0 bases and J gave up 9 bases, with 7 bases separating them. Germline CDR1 is SGDLS and CDR2 is YYNGEE. The CDR3 region is CASSVGEAEQFF. CDR3 bases: TGTGCCAGCAGCGTAGGGGAGGCTGAGCAGTTCTTC.

The J gene is TRBJ1-1, the V gene TRBV30; weak D call: TRBD1 (6 bases). The V gene's germline CDR1 is GTSNPN and CDR2 SVGIG (reference sequence). CDR3 length: 13 amino acids. Trimming took off 4 bases at V and 6 bases at J, with 15 bases between the two ends. CDR3 DNA sequence: TGTGCCTGGACAGGGGACCATCGGGCTGAAGCTTTCTTT. It codes for CAWTGDHRAEAFF.

As for this clone: The junction departs from germline at one end; a sequencing error may be responsible. This chain joins TRBV7-7 and TRBJ2-1, with TRBD1 as a possible D gene (6 bases). The CDR3 totals 13 residues. Germline V lookup: CDR1 SSHAT, CDR2 FNYEAQ (reference sequence). The CDR3 here is CASSFRGTNEQFF. CDR3 nucleotide sequence: TGTGCTAGCAGCTTCAGGGGAACGAATGAGCAGTTCTTC.

The chain combines TRBV4-1 with TRBJ2-7; 13 bases agree with TRBD2. CDR1 MGHRA and CDR2 YSYEKL come from the germline V gene. The CDR3 is made up of 19 amino acids. V lost 0 bases and J lost 0; bases outside the gene matches: 8. As DNA, the CDR3 is TGCGCCAGCAGCCAAGATGGGACTAGCGGGGTTAGAAACTCCTACGAGCAGTACTTC. Its translation: CASSQDGTSGVRNSYEQYF.

This rearrangement joins TRBV30 to TRBJ1-4; D perhaps matches TRBD1 (5 bases). CDR3 length: 16 amino acids. CDR1 is GTSNPN and CDR2 is SVGIG in the germline V gene (reference sequence). V shed 5 bases and J shed 4 bases, with 20 bases lying between them. CDR3 bases: TGTGCCTGGGCCGGGCGGGGCGCGGGGAATAATGAAAAACTGTTTTTT. As protein: CAWAGRGAGNNEKLFF.

The sample holds one count of this clone. This rearrangement joins TRBV10-2 to TRBJ1-1; D remains ambiguous. The germline V gene has CDR1 WSHSY and CDR2 SAAADI. V lost 1 base to trimming and J lost 1 base, with 4 bases between them. The CDR3 is 13 residues long. CDR3 nucleotide sequence: TGCGCCAGCAGTGAGTACAGGAACACTGAAGCTTTCTTT. Translated: CASSEYRNTEAFF.

This chain links TRBV9 with TRBJ2-3, with D perhaps matching TRBD2 (5 bases). V lost 2 bases to trimming and J lost 0 bases, with 19 bases between them. The CDR3 is 18 residues long. Germline loops: CDR1 SGDLS, CDR2 YYNGEE. CDR3 sequence: CASSVLRGTASSTDTQYF. DNA of the CDR3: TGTGCCAGCAGCGTCCTCCGGGGTACGGCCTCTAGCACAGATACGCAGTATTTT.

This chain connects TRBV10-1 to TRBJ1-1, with 12 bases aligning to TRBD1. Losses at the gene ends were 2 bases for V and 5 bases for J; bases not matched to a gene: 3. The V gene's germline CDR1 is WNHNN and CDR2 SYGVQD (reference sequence). The CDR3 consists of 15 residues. CDR3 sequence: CASSETGQGATEAFF. CDR3 coding DNA: TGCGCCAGCAGTGAGACGGGACAGGGGGCAACTGAAGCTTTCTTT.

The chain uses TRBV28 and TRBJ1-2; 7 bases line up with TRBD1. From germline, CDR1 is MDHEN and CDR2 SYDVKM. V was clipped by 7 bases and J by 3 bases; unmatched bases: 5. This CDR3 is 13 amino acids long. The CDR3 spells CASIGGTDYGYTF. DNA of the CDR3: TGTGCCAGCATCGGAGGGACAGACTATGGCTACACCTTC.

This clone was detected once. The chain couples TRBV28 to TRBJ1-2; D might be TRBD1 (5 bases). The germline V gene has CDR1 MDHEN and CDR2 SYDVKM. This CDR3 comprises 13 residues. Trimming removed 6 bases from V and 3 bases from J, with 11 bases in between. The CDR3 DNA sequence: TGTGCCAGCAGGCGGGGGGGGGACTATGGCTACACCTTC. Its protein is CASRRGGDYGYTF.

The chain combines TRBV19 with TRBJ2-3; 8 bases agree with TRBD2. Germline CDR1 LNHDA, CDR2 SQIVND (reference sequence). V trimming: 6 bases; J trimming: 6 bases; junction bases outside the gene matches: 5. The CDR3 sequence is 13 residues long. CDR3 sequence: CASRGLGDDTQYF. Written as DNA, the CDR3 is TGTGCCAGTAGGGGACTAGGAGACGATACGCAGTATTTT.

The V gene is TRBV5-1, the J gene TRBJ1-1, with 9 bases matching TRBD1. The CDR3 is 15 amino acids. The germline CDR1 and CDR2 sequences are SGHRS and YFSETQ. V gave up 4 bases and J gave up 3 bases; unmatched junction bases: 7. As DNA, the CDR3 is TGCGCCAGCAGCCCGGGACAGGGTCGACACACTGAAGCTTTCTTT. It codes for CASSPGQGRHTEAFF.

V is TRBV3-1 (or the pseudogene TRBV3-2) and J is TRBJ2-3; 16 nucleotides line up with TRBD2. Germline assignment: CDR1 LGHDT and CDR2 YNNKEL (reference sequence). Losses at the gene ends were 3 bases for V and 2 bases for J; bases not matched to a gene: 5. This CDR3 contains 18 residues. The DNA for the CDR3 is TGTGCCAGCAGCCAGGGGACTAGCGGGGGGGCCTTCACAGATACGCAGTATTTT. This sequence encodes CASSQGTSGGAFTDTQYF.

The genes are TRBV7-9 and TRBJ2-7, with D hard to call. CDR1 SEHNR and CDR2 FQNEAQ come from the germline V gene (reference sequence). The CDR3 is 12 residues long. The germline V and J ends were trimmed by 5 bases and 6 bases, with 11 bases remaining between them. The CDR3: CASSTSRVEQYF. The CDR3, as DNA: TGTGCCAGCAGCACGTCTCGGGTCGAGCAGTACTTC.

The chain is built from TRBV5-1 and TRBJ1-6; D is ambiguous. CDR3 length equals 15 residues. Germline values: CDR1 SGHRS, CDR2 YFSETQ. V lost 4 bases, J lost 6 bases, and 14 bases lay in between. DNA of the CDR3: TGCGCCAGCAGCGGAAGCCAGACTATTAATTCACCCCTCCACTTT. Translated: CASSGSQTINSPLHF.

The rearrangement uses TRBV7-6 and TRBJ2-2; TRBD1 aligns across 11 bases. V dropped 5 bases and J dropped 4; count of bases not matched to a gene: 3. From germline, CDR1 is SGHVS and CDR2 FNYEAQ. This CDR3 contains 15 residues. The CDR3 DNA reads as TGTGCCAGCAGCCCTGGACAGGGGGCCACCGGGGAGCTGTTTTTT. This translates into CASSPGQGATGELFF.

This clone has only a few counts. The CDR3 DNA follows: TGCGCCAGCAGCGACCTGACTAGCGGGGGTCCCACCGGGGAGCTGTTTTTT. Encoded protein: CASSDLTSGGPTGELFF. The genes are TRBV5-1 and TRBJ2-2; 12 positions match TRBD2. Germline CDR1 SGHRS, CDR2 YFSETQ. This CDR3 is 17 amino acids long. V gave up 4 bases and J gave up 4 bases; unmatched junction bases: 8.

The J gene is TRBJ2-3, the V gene TRBV4-1; D perhaps matches TRBD2 (6 bases). Trimming cost V 4 bases and J 1 base, with 18 bases left between them. CDR1 MGHRA and CDR2 YSYEKL come from the germline V gene. The CDR3 is 17 amino acids. As DNA, the CDR3 is TGCGCCAGCAGCCCCGAGGGACTGCCGCTGGGCACAGATACGCAGTATTTT. It encodes CASSPEGLPLGTDTQYF.

This clone was detected only a few times. The gene calls are TRBV4-2 and TRBJ1-2, with 8 bases matching TRBD1. The CDR3 is 15 amino acids. Germline V gene lookup returns CDR1 LGHNA and CDR2 YNFKEQ. Germline trimming cut 4 bases from V and 1 base from J; bases unmatched to any gene: 5. CDR3 nucleotide sequence: TGTGCCAGCAGCCCGGGACAGGAGTTTAACTATGGCTACACCTTC. Translation gives CASSPGQEFNYGYTF.

The chain carries TRBV6-2 or TRBV6-3 and TRBJ2-7; 7 nucleotides align to TRBD1. The CDR3 totals 11 residues. Losses at the gene ends were 1 base for V and 13 bases for J; bases not matched to a gene: 4. Germline CDR1 MNHEY, CDR2 SVGEGT. The CDR3, as DNA: TGTGCCAGCAGTTACTTGACAGGGAAATACTTC. The encoded protein is CASSYLTGKYF.

This sequence joins TRBV7-8 and TRBJ2-1; TRBD2 matches 7 bases. There are 19 residues in the CDR3. CDR1 is SGHVS, CDR2 FQNEAQ, per germline. V was pared by 5 bases and J by 4 bases, with 20 bases of the junction left unmatched. This CDR3 is CASSVRGGGAIHTYNEQFF. CDR3 in DNA: TGTGCCAGCAGCGTCCGTGGCGGGGGAGCGATACACACATACAATGAGCAGTTCTTC.